The next 9 T cell receptor beta chains were all read from a single sample in a study of T cell responses to AZD1222 COVID-19 vaccine. Libraries were prepared by immunoSEQ multiplex PCR; TCRdb keeps only in-frame clonotypes and omits some of them. The sample has 130,000 or so clones, about 90% seen once. Material: peripheral blood, obtained on day 0 of AZD1222 vaccination. The receptors here all came from an adult in good health.

V is TRBV7-2 and J is TRBJ1-2; D is perhaps TRBD1 (6 bases). The ends were cut back, 1 base at V and 8 bases at J, with 14 bases in the middle. The CDR3 loop spans 14 amino acids. The V gene's germline CDR1 is SGHTA and CDR2 FQGNSA. CDR3 coding DNA: TGTGCCAGCAGCTTAGGGGACAATTATCGAGGCTACACCTTC. This encodes CASSLGDNYRGYTF.

CDR3 sequence: CASSPTDRVSEKLFF. CDR3 DNA: TGTGCCAGCAGTCCGACGGACAGGGTAAGTGAAAAACTGTTTTTT. The chain carries TRBV27 and TRBJ1-4; 8 bases match TRBD1. The germline V gene has CDR1 MNHEY and CDR2 SMNVEV (reference sequence). V was clipped by 5 bases and J by 7 bases; unmatched bases: 9. CDR3 length: 15 amino acids.

This sequence joins TRBV3-1 (or the pseudogene TRBV3-2) and TRBJ1-4; tentatively, D is TRBD1 (5 bases). V lost 0 bases and J lost 4, with 18 bases in between. Per the germline V gene, CDR1 is LGHDT and CDR2 is YNNKEL (reference sequence). CDR3 length equals 18 residues. As DNA, the CDR3 is TGTGCCAGCAGCCAAGACTCATCCGGTATGGGGCTTAATGAAAAACTGTTTTTT. Amino acids: CASSQDSSGMGLNEKLFF.

V and J are TRBV30 and TRBJ2-7; 8 positions agree with TRBD1. V shed 5 bases, J shed 2 bases, and the junction held 8 bases outside the gene matches. CDR1 and CDR2 (germline): GTSNPN, SVGIG (reference sequence). The CDR3 totals 14 residues. As DNA, the CDR3 is TGTGCCTGGGGAACCGGGACAGGTACCTACGAGCAGTACTTC. It encodes CAWGTGTGTYEQYF.

The V call is TRBV6-2 or TRBV6-3, the J call TRBJ2-5; 7 bases fit TRBD2. From germline, CDR1 is MNHEY and CDR2 SVGEGT. The V gene end was trimmed by 6 bases and the J gene end by 1 base; junction bases not matched to a gene: 8. CDR3 length equals 15 residues. This CDR3 is CASSRTSLFQETQYF. CDR3 nucleotide sequence: TGTGCCAGCAGCCGGACTAGTCTTTTCCAAGAGACCCAGTACTTC.

Notes on this clone: The sample carries other DNA sequences with the same CDR3. The V call is TRBV5-4, the J call TRBJ1-2; 8 nucleotides agree with TRBD1. CDR3 size: 14 residues. J was trimmed by 4 bases and V by 4 bases; bases with no gene match: 6. In germline, CDR1 is SGHNT, CDR2 YYREEE (reference sequence). The CDR3 bases are TGTGCCAGCAGCCAGGGACAGGTTAGCTATGGCTACACCTTC. This encodes CASSQGQVSYGYTF.

The chain is built from TRBV5-1 and TRBJ1-2, with a weak D call TRBD1 (6 bases). The germline V and J ends were trimmed by 0 bases and 4 bases, with 13 bases remaining between them. In germline, CDR1 is SGHRS, CDR2 YFSETQ. This CDR3 is built from 15 residues. In DNA form, the CDR3 reads TGCGCCAGCAGCTTGGGGGACACTGCGACCTATGGCTACACCTTC. Translating gives CASSLGDTATYGYTF.

The sample holds one count of this clone. This chain links TRBV3-1 (or the pseudogene TRBV3-2) with TRBJ1-3; TRBD1 might be the D (6 bases). In germline, CDR1 is LGHDT, CDR2 YNNKEL (reference sequence). The CDR3 sequence is 14 residues long. Trimming shortened V by 3 bases and J by 3 bases, and 9 bases separated the two germline ends. CDR3 sequence: CASSHLGGGNTIYF. The CDR3 nucleotides are TGTGCCAGCAGCCATTTAGGGGGTGGAAACACCATATATTTT.

The chain joins TRBV19 to TRBJ2-3; no definite D call. The CDR3 is 14 amino acids. Trimming pared 8 bases from V and 0 bases from J, leaving 12 bases between. The germline CDR1 and CDR2 sequences are LNHDA and SQIVND (reference sequence). CDR3 residues: CASEDSTSTDTQYF. As DNA, the CDR3 is TGTGCCAGTGAAGACTCTACTAGCACAGATACGCAGTATTTT.